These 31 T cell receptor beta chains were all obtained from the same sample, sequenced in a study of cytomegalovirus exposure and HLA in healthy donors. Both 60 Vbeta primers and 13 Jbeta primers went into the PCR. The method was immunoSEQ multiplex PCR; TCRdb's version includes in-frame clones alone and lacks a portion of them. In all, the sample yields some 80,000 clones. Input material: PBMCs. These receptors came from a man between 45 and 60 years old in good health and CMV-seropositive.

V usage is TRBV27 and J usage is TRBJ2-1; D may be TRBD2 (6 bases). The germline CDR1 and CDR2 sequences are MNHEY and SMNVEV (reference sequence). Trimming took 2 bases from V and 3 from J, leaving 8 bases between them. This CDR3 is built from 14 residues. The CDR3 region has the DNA TGTGCCAGCAGTTTAGCGGGAAGCTACAATGAGCAGTTCTTC. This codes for CASSLAGSYNEQFF.

In nucleotides, the CDR3 is TGTGCCAGTAGGACAGGGGGCGATAGCAATCAGCCCCAGCATTTT. Amino acids: CASRTGGDSNQPQHF. The genes are TRBV19 and TRBJ1-5; TRBD1 matches 10 bases. J was trimmed by 0 bases and V by 6 bases; bases with no gene match: 2. There are 15 residues in the CDR3. From germline, CDR1 is LNHDA and CDR2 SQIVND (reference sequence).

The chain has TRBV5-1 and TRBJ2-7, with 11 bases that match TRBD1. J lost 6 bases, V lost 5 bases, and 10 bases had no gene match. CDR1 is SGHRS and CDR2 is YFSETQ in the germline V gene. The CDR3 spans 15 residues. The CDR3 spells CASSPIPGTGGEQYV. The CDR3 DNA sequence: TGCGCCAGCAGTCCGATTCCCGGGACAGGGGGCGAGCAGTACGTC.

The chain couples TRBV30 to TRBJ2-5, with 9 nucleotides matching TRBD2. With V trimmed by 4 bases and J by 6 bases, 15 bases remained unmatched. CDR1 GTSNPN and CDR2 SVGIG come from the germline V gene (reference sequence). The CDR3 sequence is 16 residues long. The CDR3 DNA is TGTGCCTGGAATCAACCGGGGCGGGGGGGCCATAAGACCCAGTACTTC. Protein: CAWNQPGRGGHKTQYF.

In nucleotides, the CDR3 is TGCGCCAGCAGTGGGGGGGTTGACTATGGCTACACCTTC. This encodes CASSGGVDYGYTF. This chain joins TRBV10-2 and TRBJ1-2, with a weak D call TRBD1 (5 bases). The germline gives CDR1 WSHSY, CDR2 SAAADI. The germline V and J ends were trimmed by 4 bases and 3 bases, with 9 bases remaining between them. The CDR3 length is 13 residues.

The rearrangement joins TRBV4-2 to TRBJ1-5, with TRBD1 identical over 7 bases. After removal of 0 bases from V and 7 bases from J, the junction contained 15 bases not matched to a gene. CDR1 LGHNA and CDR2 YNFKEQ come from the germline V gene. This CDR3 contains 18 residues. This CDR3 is CASSQEETGIGLEQPQHF. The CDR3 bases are TGTGCCAGCAGCCAAGAAGAGACAGGGATAGGTCTAGAACAGCCCCAGCATTTT.

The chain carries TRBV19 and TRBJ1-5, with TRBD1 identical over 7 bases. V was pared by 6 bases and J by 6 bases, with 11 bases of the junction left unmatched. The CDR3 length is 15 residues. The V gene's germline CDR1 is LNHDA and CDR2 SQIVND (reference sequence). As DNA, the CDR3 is TGTGCCAGTAGGAGAGGACAGGAGGTAGGTCAGCCCCAGCATTTT. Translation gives CASRRGQEVGQPQHF.

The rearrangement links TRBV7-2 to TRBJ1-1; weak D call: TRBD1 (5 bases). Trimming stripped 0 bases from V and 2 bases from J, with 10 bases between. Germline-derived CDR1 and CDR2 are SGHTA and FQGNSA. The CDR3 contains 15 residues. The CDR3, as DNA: TGTGCCAGCAGCTTAGCCCGGGGGATCAACACTGAAGCTTTCTTT. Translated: CASSLARGINTEAFF. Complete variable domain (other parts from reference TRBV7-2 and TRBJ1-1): GAGVSQSPSNKVTEKGKDVELRCDPISGHTALYWYRQSLGQGLEFLIYFQGNSAPDKSGLPSDRFSAERTGGSVSTLTIQRTQQEDSAVYLCASSLARGINTEAFFGQGTRLTVV.

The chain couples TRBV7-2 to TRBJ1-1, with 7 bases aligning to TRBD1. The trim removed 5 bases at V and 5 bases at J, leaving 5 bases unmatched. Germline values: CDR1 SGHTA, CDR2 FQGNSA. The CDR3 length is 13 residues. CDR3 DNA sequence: TGTGCCAGCAGCCCCAGGGGGGAAACTGAAGCTTTCTTT. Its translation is CASSPRGETEAFF.

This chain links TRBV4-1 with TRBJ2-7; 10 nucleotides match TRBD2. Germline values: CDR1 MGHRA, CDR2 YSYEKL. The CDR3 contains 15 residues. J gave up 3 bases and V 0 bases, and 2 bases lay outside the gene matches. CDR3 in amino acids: CASSQDRTSGYEQYF. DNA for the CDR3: TGCGCCAGCAGCCAAGATAGGACTAGCGGCTACGAGCAGTACTTC.

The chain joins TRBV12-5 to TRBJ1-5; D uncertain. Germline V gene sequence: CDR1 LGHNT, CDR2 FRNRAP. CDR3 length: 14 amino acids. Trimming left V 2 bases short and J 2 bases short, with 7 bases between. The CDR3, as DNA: TGTGCTAGTGGTTTGTATTCGGGCAATCAGCCCCAGCATTTT. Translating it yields CASGLYSGNQPQHF.

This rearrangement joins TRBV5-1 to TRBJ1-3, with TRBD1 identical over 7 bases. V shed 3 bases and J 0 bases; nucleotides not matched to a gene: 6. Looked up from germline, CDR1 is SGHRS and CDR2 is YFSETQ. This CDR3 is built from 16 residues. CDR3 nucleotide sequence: TGCGCCAGCAGCTCGGGACAGCTAAACTCTGGAAACACCATATATTTT. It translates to CASSSGQLNSGNTIYF.

The CDR3 region is CASKWGPGANVLTF. The CDR3 nucleotides are TGTGCCAGTAAGTGGGGGCCTGGGGCCAACGTCCTGACTTTC. The genes are TRBV19 and TRBJ2-6, with D possibly matching TRBD1 (6 bases). This CDR3 has 14 amino acids. Germline V CDR1 and CDR2: LNHDA, SQIVND (reference sequence). Trimming took 7 bases from V and 2 from J, leaving 9 bases between them.

The CDR3 is CASSLSASGHQPQHF. CDR3 nucleotide sequence: TGTGCCAGCAGTTTGTCCGCGTCAGGTCATCAGCCCCAGCATTTT. The rearrangement joins TRBV27 to TRBJ1-5; D is unresolved. V lost 3 bases and J lost 5, with 14 bases in between. Germline V CDR1 and CDR2: MNHEY, SMNVEV (reference sequence). The length of the CDR3 is 15 residues.

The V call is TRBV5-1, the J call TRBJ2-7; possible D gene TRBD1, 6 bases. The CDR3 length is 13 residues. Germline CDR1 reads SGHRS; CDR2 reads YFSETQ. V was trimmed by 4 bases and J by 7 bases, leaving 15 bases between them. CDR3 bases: TGCGCCAGCAGCCCAGTACAGGGACCTGAGCAGTACTTC. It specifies CASSPVQGPEQYF.

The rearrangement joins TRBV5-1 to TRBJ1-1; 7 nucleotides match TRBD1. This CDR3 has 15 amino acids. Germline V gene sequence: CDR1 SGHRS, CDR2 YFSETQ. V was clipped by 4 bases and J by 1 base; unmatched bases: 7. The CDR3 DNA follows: TGCGCCAGCAGCCCGGGGGACAGCTCGAACACTGAAGCTTTCTTT. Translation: CASSPGDSSNTEAFF.

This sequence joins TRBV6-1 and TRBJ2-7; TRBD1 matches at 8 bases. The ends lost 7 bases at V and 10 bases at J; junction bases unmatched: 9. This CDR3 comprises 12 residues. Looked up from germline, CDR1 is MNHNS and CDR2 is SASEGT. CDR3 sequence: CASTSGQGIQYV. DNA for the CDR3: TGTGCCAGCACCTCCGGACAGGGAATTCAGTACGTC.

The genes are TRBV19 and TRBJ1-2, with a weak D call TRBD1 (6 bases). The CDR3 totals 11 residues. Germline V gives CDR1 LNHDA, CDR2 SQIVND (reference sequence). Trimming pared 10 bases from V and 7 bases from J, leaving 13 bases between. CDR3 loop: CATQTGGGYTF. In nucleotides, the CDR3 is TGTGCCACTCAGACAGGAGGTGGCTACACCTTC.

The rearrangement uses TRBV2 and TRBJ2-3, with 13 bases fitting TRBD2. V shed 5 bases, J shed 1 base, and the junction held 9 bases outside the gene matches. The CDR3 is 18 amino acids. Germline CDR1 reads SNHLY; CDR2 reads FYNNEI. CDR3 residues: CASSQGTSGTPGTDTQYF. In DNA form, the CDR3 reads TGTGCCAGCAGTCAAGGGACTAGCGGGACTCCTGGCACAGATACGCAGTATTTT.

CDR3 in amino acids: CASSPSAPTYGYTF. Here the CDR3 DNA reads TGCGCCAGCAGTCCTAGCGCACCCACCTATGGCTACACCTTC. V usage is TRBV5-1 and J usage is TRBJ1-2; D is undetermined. V dropped 5 bases and J dropped 4 bases, with 15 bases sitting between them. Germline loops: CDR1 SGHRS, CDR2 YFSETQ. The length of the CDR3 is 14 residues.

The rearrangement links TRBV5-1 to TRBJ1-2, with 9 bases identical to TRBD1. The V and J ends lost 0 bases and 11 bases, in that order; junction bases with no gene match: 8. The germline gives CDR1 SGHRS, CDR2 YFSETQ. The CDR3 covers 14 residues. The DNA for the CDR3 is TGCGCCAGCAGCTTGGATGGTACAGGGGGCCTATACACCTTC. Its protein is CASSLDGTGGLYTF.

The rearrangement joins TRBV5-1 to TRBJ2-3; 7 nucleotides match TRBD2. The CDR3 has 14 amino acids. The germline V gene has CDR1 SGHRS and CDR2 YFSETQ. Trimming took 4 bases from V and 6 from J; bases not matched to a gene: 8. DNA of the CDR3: TGCGCCAGCAGCCGGCTAGCGGAGGGGGATACGCAGTATTTT. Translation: CASSRLAEGDTQYF.

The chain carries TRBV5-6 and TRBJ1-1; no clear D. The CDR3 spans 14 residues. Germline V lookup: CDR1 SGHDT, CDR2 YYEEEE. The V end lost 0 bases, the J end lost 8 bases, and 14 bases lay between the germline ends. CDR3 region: CASSLGARGYEAFF. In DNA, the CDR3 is TGTGCCAGCAGCTTGGGGGCGCGGGGATACGAAGCTTTCTTT.

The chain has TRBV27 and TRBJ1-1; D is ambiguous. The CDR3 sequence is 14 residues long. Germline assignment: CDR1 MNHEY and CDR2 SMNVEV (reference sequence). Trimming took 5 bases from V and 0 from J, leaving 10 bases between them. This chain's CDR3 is CASSGGRMNTEAFF. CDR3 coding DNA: TGTGCCAGCAGTGGTGGCAGGATGAACACTGAAGCTTTCTTT.

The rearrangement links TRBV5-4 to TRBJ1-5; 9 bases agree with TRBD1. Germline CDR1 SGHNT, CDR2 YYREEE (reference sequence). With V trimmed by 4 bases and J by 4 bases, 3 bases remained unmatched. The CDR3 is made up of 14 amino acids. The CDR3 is CASSPGQGNQPQHF. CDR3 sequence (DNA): TGTGCCAGCAGCCCGGGACAGGGTAATCAGCCCCAGCATTTT.

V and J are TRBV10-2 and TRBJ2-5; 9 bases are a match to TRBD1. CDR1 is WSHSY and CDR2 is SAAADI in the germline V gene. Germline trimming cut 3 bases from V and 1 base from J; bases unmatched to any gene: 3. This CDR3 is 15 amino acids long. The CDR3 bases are TGCGCCAGCAGTGACCCGACAGGGGGCCAAGAGACCCAGTACTTC. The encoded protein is CASSDPTGGQETQYF.

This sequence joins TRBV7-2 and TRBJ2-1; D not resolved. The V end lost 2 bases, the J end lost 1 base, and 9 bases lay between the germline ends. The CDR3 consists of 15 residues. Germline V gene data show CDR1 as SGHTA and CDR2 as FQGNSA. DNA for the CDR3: TGTGCCAGCAGCTTATCGGTCGGTTCCTACAATGAGCAGTTCTTC. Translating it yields CASSLSVGSYNEQFF.

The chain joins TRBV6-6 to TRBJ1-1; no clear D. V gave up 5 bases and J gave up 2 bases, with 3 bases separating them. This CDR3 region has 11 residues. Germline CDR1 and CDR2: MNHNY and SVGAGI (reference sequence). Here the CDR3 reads CASSVNTEAFF. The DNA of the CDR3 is TGTGCCAGCAGTGTAAACACTGAAGCTTTCTTT.

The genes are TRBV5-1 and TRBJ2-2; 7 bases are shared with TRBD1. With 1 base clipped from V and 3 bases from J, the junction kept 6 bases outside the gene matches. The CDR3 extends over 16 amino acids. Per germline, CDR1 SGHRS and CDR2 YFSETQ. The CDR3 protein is CASSLLGQADTGELFF. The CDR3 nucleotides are TGCGCCAGCAGCTTGTTAGGACAGGCCGACACCGGGGAGCTGTTTTTT. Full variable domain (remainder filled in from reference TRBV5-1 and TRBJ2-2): KAGVTQTPRYLIKTRGQQVTLSCSPISGHRSVSWYQQTPGQGLQFLFEYFSETQRNKGNFPGRFSGRQFSNSRSEMNVSTLELGDSALYLCASSLLGQADTGELFFGEGSRLTVL.

In DNA, the CDR3 is TGTGCCAGCTCACCTACAGGGGGCACCTTGACAGATACGCAGTATTTT. Translating it yields CASSPTGGTLTDTQYF. The rearrangement joins TRBV18 to TRBJ2-3, with TRBD1 identical over 9 bases. V gave up 3 bases and J gave up 3 bases; unmatched junction bases: 7. Germline assignment: CDR1 KGHSH and CDR2 LQKENI. The CDR3 runs 16 residues.

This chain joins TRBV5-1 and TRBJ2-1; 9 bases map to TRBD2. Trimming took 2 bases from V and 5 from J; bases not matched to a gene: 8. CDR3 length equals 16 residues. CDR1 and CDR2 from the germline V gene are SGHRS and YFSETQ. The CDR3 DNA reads TGCGCCAGCAGCTTACGAGCGGGAGGAGCGGACAATGAGCAGTTCTTC. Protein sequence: CASSLRAGGADNEQFF.